Listed below are T cell receptor beta chains from one sample, sequenced in a study of response to subunit inactivated influenza vaccine. TCRdb itself ran the RT-PCR reads through MiXCR, one entry per CDR3 protein. The table lists 500,000 or so distinct CDR3 sequences, approximately 16% of them singletons. Material: CD4+ T cells sorted from PBMCs, obtained less than 30 months after vaccination. These receptors were collected from a man aged 50 to 75 who received an inactivated influenza vaccine. Both conserved end residues are part of each CDR3. A D gene is named only where the DNA matches it firmly. Size is omitted from some rows. Given values are once, few, many or a class for expanded clones.

d_gene,len,j_gene,v_gene,abundance,CDR3nt,CDR3aa
TRBD2,18,TRBJ2-3,TRBV30,few,TGTGCCTGGAGCGCGGGACTAGCGGGACCCCGACTCCCAGATACGCAGTATTTT,CAWSAGLAGPRLPDTQYF
TRBD1,13,TRBJ2-2,TRBV20-1,NA,TGCAGTGCTAGACCAGGGGGCTCCGGGGAGCTGTTTTTT,CSARPGGSGELFF
TRBD2,15,TRBJ2-2,TRBV10-2,NA,TGCGCCAGCAGAAATGGACTAGCGGGGACCGGGGAGCTGTTTTTT,CASRNGLAGTGELFF
NA,14,TRBJ2-1,TRBV9,NA,TGTGCCAGCAGCGTAGGTAGTAGCGCCAATGAGCAGTTCTTC,CASSVGSSANEQFF
TRBD2,13,TRBJ2-7,TRBV20-1,NA,TGCAGTGCTCAAACCCCTAGCGGAGGCGAGCAGTACTTC,CSAQTPSGGEQYF
NA,11,TRBJ1-5,TRBV20-1,few,TGCAGTGCTACCAATAATCAGCCCCAGCATTTT,CSATNNQPQHF
TRBD1,17,TRBJ2-7,TRBV12-3/TRBV12-4,NA,TGTGCCAGCAGATTTGGGCCGCGGGACAGGGTTTCCGACGAGCAGTACTTC,CASRFGPRDRVSDEQYF
NA,15,TRBJ2-3,TRBV10-3,few,TGTGCCATCAGTGAGTCTAGGGGCCACACAGATACGCAGTATTTT,CAISESRGHTDTQYF
NA,14,TRBJ2-2,TRBV3-1,few,TGTGCCAGCGGAGAACAGGGGAACACCGGGGAGCTGTTTTTT,CASGEQGNTGELFF
TRBD1,16,TRBJ2-1,TRBV6-2/TRBV6-3,NA,TGTGCCAGCAGTTCGAGAGGACAGGGGGCGAACAATGAGCAGTTCTTC,CASSSRGQGANNEQFF
NA,12,TRBJ2-1,TRBV5-1,few,TGCGCCAGCAGCAGGACGGGGGATGAGCAGTTCTTC,CASSRTGDEQFF
NA,14,TRBJ2-6,TRBV28,NA,TGTGCCAGCAGTCCGCCCTATGGGGCCAACGTCCTGACTTTC,CASSPPYGANVLTF
NA,10,TRBJ1-1,TRBV20-1,few,TGCAGTGCCTCACAGGGTACGGCTTTCTTT,CSASQGTAFF
NA,14,TRBJ2-1,TRBV6-1,NA,TGTGCCAGCAGCCGCCAAAACCTAGCTACTGAGCAGTTCTTC,CASSRQNLATEQFF
TRBD1,16,TRBJ2-1,TRBV20-1,NA,TGCAGTGCTAAGATCGACACCGGGACAGGAATCAATGAGCAGTTCTTC,CSAKIDTGTGINEQFF
NA,15,TRBJ2-5,TRBV20-1,many,TGCAGTGCTAGAGATGGAGGGCTAGTGCTAGAGACCCAGTACTTC,CSARDGGLVLETQYF
TRBD1,15,TRBJ2-7,TRBV5-1,few,TGCGCCAGCAGTTATTCCCTGACAGGGGAGTACGAGCAGTACTTC,CASSYSLTGEYEQYF
NA,14,TRBJ2-3,TRBV6-4,few,TGTGCCAGCAGTGACTTCTCGGGTTCAGATACGCAGTATTTT,CASSDFSGSDTQYF
NA,14,TRBJ2-5,TRBV7-2,NA,TGTGCCAGCAGCGGATCGGGACCTCGGAGAGACCAGTACTTC,CASSGSGPRRDQYF
NA,16,TRBJ1-3,TRBV4-2,NA,TGTGCCAGCAGCCAAGATCTCCCCTTCTCTGGAAACACCATATATTTT,CASSQDLPFSGNTIYF
NA,14,TRBJ2-7,TRBV6-5,NA,TGTGCCAGCAGTTATCGGGGGGCGAACTACGAGCAGTACTTC,CASSYRGANYEQYF
NA,13,TRBJ2-7,TRBV5-1,NA,TGCGCCAGCAGCACCGGGACGGGTTACGAGCAGTACTTC,CASSTGTGYEQYF